The rows below give T cell receptor beta chains drawn from one sample of a study of CD8 T cells in Susac syndrome. TCRdb re-called the immunoSEQ multiplex PCR reads with MiXCR, one entry per CDR3 protein. The sample holds 210,000 or so distinct CDR3 sequences, approximately 90% seen once. The sequenced sample consisted of CD8+ T cells from PBMCs. The receptors shown here come from a human donor with multiple sclerosis. Each CDR3 is given with its conserved first and last residue. The D gene is left open where the match is weak. Clone size is shown for a subset of rows, as once, few, many or a class of expanded clone.

>TRBV12-3/TRBV12-4|NA|NA|TRBJ1-2
TGTGCCAGCGGGGCGGGTATTGGCTACACCTTC
CASGAGIGYTF
>TRBV7-8|NA|TRBD1|TRBJ2-7
TGTGCCAGCAGCCCACCGGGGACAGGGAACGAGCAGTACTTC
CASSPPGTGNEQYF
>TRBV11-3|NA|NA|TRBJ2-2
TGTGCCAGCAGCTCGATCTGGGACACCGGGGAGCTGTTTTTT
CASSSIWDTGELFF
>TRBV12-3/TRBV12-4|NA|TRBD2|TRBJ2-1
TGTGCCAGCACTATACTAGCGGGGGGAAGCAATGAGCAGTTCTTC
CASTILAGGSNEQFF
>TRBV2|NA|TRBD1|TRBJ1-4
TGTGCCAGCAGGGAGCCGGGACAGGCAACTAATGAAAAACTGTTTTTT
CASREPGQATNEKLFF
>TRBV7-3|NA|NA|TRBJ2-7
TGTGCCAGCAGCTCCGCCCAGAGGGCCTACGAGCAGTACTTC
CASSSAQRAYEQYF
>TRBV7-3|NA|NA|TRBJ2-3
TGTGCCAGCAGCCCTCTGGCCAAGGGGGGAGACACAGATACGCAGTATTTT
CASSPLAKGGDTDTQYF
>TRBV5-6|NA|NA|TRBJ1-1
TGTGCCAGCAGCCACCCGACAAGGTCGGTGAACACTGAAGCTTTCTTT
CASSHPTRSVNTEAFF
>TRBV29-1|once|NA|TRBJ2-7
TGCAGCTTTGTCGTGAGGACTCCTAGCTACGAGCAGTACTTC
CSFVVRTPSYEQYF
>TRBV19|NA|NA|TRBJ1-1
TGTGCCACGGGAGGGGGCACTGAAGCTTTCTTT
CATGGGTEAFF
>TRBV9|once|TRBD2|TRBJ2-1
TGTGCCAGCAGCCCGGGAGCGGGAATACGCAATGAGCAGTTCTTC
CASSPGAGIRNEQFF
>TRBV6-2/TRBV6-3|NA|NA|TRBJ2-1
TGTGCCAGCTCATGGGGGAATTGGGAGTTCTTC
CASSWGNWEFF
>TRBV7-6|NA|NA|TRBJ1-1
TGTGCCAGCAGCTTAGGGCCAGGGGCTGAAGCTTTCTTT
CASSLGPGAEAFF
>TRBV4-2|NA|TRBD1|TRBJ1-1
TGTGCCAGCAGCCTCGATCCTCGACAGGGGGAGAACACTGAAGCTTTCTTT
CASSLDPRQGENTEAFF
>TRBV29-1|once|NA|TRBJ2-2
TGCAGCGTCCAGAGAGGGACCGGGGAGCTGTTTTTT
CSVQRGTGELFF
>TRBV4-3|NA|TRBD2|TRBJ2-5
TGCGCCAGCAGCCGACGGACTAGTTCAGAGACCCAGTACTTC
CASSRRTSSETQYF
>TRBV9|NA|TRBD1|TRBJ2-2
TGTGCCAGCAGCAACAACAGGGGGACGAACACCGGGGAGCTGTTTTTT
CASSNNRGTNTGELFF
>TRBV7-3|NA|NA|TRBJ1-6
TGTGCCAGCAGCTCTGATGGGGTCCTCCACTTT
CASSSDGVLHF